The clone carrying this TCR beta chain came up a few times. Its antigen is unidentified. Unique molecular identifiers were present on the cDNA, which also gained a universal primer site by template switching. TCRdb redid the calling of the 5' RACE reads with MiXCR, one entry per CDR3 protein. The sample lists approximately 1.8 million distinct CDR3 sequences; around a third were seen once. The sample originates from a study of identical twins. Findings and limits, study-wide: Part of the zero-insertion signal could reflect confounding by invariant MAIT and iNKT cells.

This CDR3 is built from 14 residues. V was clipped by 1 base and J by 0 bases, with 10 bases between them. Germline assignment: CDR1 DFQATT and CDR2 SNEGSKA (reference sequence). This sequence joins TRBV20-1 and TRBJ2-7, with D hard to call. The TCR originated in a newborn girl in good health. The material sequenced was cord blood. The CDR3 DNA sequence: TGCAGTGCTAGAGTCGGACCTAGCTCCTACGAGCAGTACTTC. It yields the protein CSARVGPSSYEQYF.